The 9 T cell receptor beta chains listed next were all sequenced from one sample in a study of blood T cell repertoires in COVID-19. TCRdb's table, derived via immunoSEQ multiplex PCR, lists solely in-frame clones and lacks some. The table includes fewer than 200,000 clones, around 80% detected once. The sequenced material came from peripheral blood. The receptors were gathered from a woman between 70 and 85 years old with acute or convalescent COVID-19.

Notes on this clone: The same CDR3 also results from other DNA sequences found in this sample. V and J are TRBV11-2 and TRBJ2-5; D unclear. The CDR3 loop spans 14 amino acids. Germline V CDR1 and CDR2: SGHAT, FQNNGV. V lost 1 base to trimming and J lost 2 bases, with 8 bases between them. The CDR3 DNA reads TGTGCCAGCAGCTTAGGCGGAATACAAGAGACCCAGTACTTC. Its protein is CASSLGGIQETQYF.

CDR3 coding DNA: TGTGCCAGTAGTAAGACAGGGGGTCGCGCTGAAGCTTTCTTT. It translates to CASSKTGGRAEAFF. J is TRBJ1-1 and V is TRBV19; 9 bases agree with TRBD1. The ends lost 4 bases at V and 6 bases at J; junction bases unmatched: 6. The germline V gene encodes CDR1 LNHDA and CDR2 SQIVND (reference sequence). The CDR3 sequence is 14 residues long.

CDR3 amino acids: CASSSYRQGADYGYTF. DNA for the CDR3: TGTGCCAGCAGTTCGTACCGACAGGGGGCTGACTATGGCTACACCTTC. This sequence joins TRBV27 and TRBJ1-2; 10 positions agree with TRBD1. The V segment lost 4 bases and the J segment 3 bases; nucleotides outside the gene matches: 8. Looked up from germline, CDR1 is MNHEY and CDR2 is SMNVEV (reference sequence). CDR3 length: 16 residues.

This chain links TRBV5-1 with TRBJ2-2, with a possible D match to TRBD1 (5 bases). The CDR3 is made up of 15 amino acids. V was trimmed by 0 bases and J by 5 bases, leaving 11 bases between them. Germline V gene lookup returns CDR1 SGHRS and CDR2 YFSETQ. CDR3 amino acids: CASSLVGATTGELFF. The CDR3 DNA follows: TGCGCCAGCAGCTTGGTTGGGGCTACTACCGGGGAGCTGTTTTTT.

The rearrangement uses TRBV7-8 and TRBJ2-3, with TRBD2 identical over 16 bases. Per the germline V gene, CDR1 is SGHVS and CDR2 is FQNEAQ. With V trimmed by 7 bases and J by 3 bases, 13 bases remained unmatched. This CDR3 has 19 amino acids. Here the CDR3 reads CASTSPGLAGGPRTDTQYF. CDR3 DNA sequence: TGTGCCAGCACCAGCCCGGGACTAGCGGGGGGGCCGAGGACAGATACGCAGTATTTT.

V usage is TRBV29-1 and J usage is TRBJ2-7; possible D gene TRBD1, 7 bases. Germline lookup yields CDR1 SQVTM and CDR2 ANQGSEA. The CDR3 has 16 amino acids. V shed 5 bases and J shed 0 bases, with 20 bases lying between them. CDR3 residues: CSVREPTGTVSYEQYF. CDR3 DNA sequence: TGCAGCGTTCGGGAGCCAACCGGGACAGTCTCCTACGAGCAGTACTTC.

The V call is TRBV6-2 or TRBV6-3, the J call TRBJ2-2; D is perhaps TRBD2 (6 bases). The V end lost 6 bases, the J end lost 5 bases, and 13 bases lay between the germline ends. The CDR3 has 14 amino acids. Per the germline V gene, CDR1 is MNHEY and CDR2 is SVGEGT. CDR3 DNA: TGTGCCAGCAGCCCCCACCGGGGGACCGGGGAGCTGTTTTTT. Translation: CASSPHRGTGELFF.

The rearrangement joins TRBV5-1 to TRBJ2-7; possibly TRBD2 for D (7 bases). CDR1 is SGHRS and CDR2 is YFSETQ in the germline V gene. Between the trimmed V and J ends, which lost 0 bases and 5 bases, there was a span of 15 bases. The CDR3 sequence is 15 residues long. CDR3 sequence reads: CASSLDGGPGNEQYF. The CDR3 nucleotides read TGCGCCAGCAGCTTGGACGGGGGGCCCGGGAACGAGCAGTACTTC.

The V gene is TRBV7-6, the J gene TRBJ2-7; weak D call: TRBD1 (5 bases). V lost 2 bases, J lost 3 bases, and 14 bases lay in between. CDR3 size: 15 residues. CDR1 SGHVS and CDR2 FNYEAQ come from the germline V gene. The CDR3: CASSLLLGQVYEQYF. The DNA of the CDR3 is TGTGCCAGCAGCTTATTATTGGGGCAGGTCTACGAGCAGTACTTC.